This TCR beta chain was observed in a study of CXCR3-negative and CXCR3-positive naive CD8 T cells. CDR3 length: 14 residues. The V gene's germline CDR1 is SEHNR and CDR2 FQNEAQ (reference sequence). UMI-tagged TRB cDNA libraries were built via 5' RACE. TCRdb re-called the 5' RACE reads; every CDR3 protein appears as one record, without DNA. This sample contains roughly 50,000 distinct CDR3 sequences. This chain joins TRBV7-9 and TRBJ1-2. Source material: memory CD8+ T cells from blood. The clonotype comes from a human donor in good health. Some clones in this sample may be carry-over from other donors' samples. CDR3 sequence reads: CASSLGEDIWGYTF.